The 28 T cell receptor beta chains in this list originate from one sample, sequenced in a study of OX40 agonist ivuxolimab in advanced cancers. Sequenced by immunoSEQ multiplex PCR; TCRdb stores in-frame clones only, minus some. The sample lists about 45,000 clones, 70% to 90% occurring once. This specimen consisted of CD4+ or CD8+ T cells sorted from blood, obtained in a trial of the OX40 agonist ivuxolimab. The receptors come from an adult with an advanced solid tumor such as melanoma, head and neck, liver or kidney cancer.

This chain joins TRBV7-9 and TRBJ1-2; D gene ambiguous. The CDR3 length is 13 residues. Germline V gene sequence: CDR1 SEHNR, CDR2 FQNEAQ (reference sequence). V was trimmed by 6 bases and J by 8 bases, leaving 16 bases between them. CDR3 bases: TGTGCCAGCAGGAGGGCGGAGGAGCGCGGCTACACCTTC. It yields the protein CASRRAEERGYTF.

V usage is TRBV7-2 and J usage is TRBJ2-7, with TRBD1 matching 10 bases. The CDR3 has 16 residues. V lost 5 bases to trimming and J lost 3 bases; unmatched junction nucleotides: 10. Looked up from germline, CDR1 is SGHTA and CDR2 is FQGNSA. The CDR3, as DNA: TGTGCCAGCAGCGGACAGGGGGACACAAGCCGCTACGAGCAGTACTTC. Amino acids: CASSGQGDTSRYEQYF.

The V gene is TRBV27, the J gene TRBJ1-4; 8 bases align to TRBD1. Trimming at V came to 6 bases and at J to 8 bases, leaving 14 bases not matched to a gene. This CDR3 region has 16 residues. The germline CDR1 and CDR2 sequences are MNHEY and SMNVEV (reference sequence). For the CDR3, the DNA is TGTGCCAGCAGAACATCAGGGGGCCGACTGTTGGAAAAACTGTTTTTT. Its translation is CASRTSGGRLLEKLFF.

The chain carries TRBV11-3 and TRBJ2-3; D might be TRBD2 (6 bases). This CDR3 region has 15 residues. CDR1 and CDR2 (germline): SGHNT, YENEEA. Trimming cost V 3 bases and J 2 bases, with 12 bases left between them. In DNA form, the CDR3 reads TGTGCCAGCAGCTTTTGGCTAGCGCTCACAGATACGCAGTATTTT. Encoded protein: CASSFWLALTDTQYF.

V is TRBV7-6 and J is TRBJ2-7; 12 bases are a match to TRBD2. Germline V gene lookup returns CDR1 SGHVS and CDR2 FNYEAQ. The CDR3 has 15 residues. With V trimmed by 6 bases and J by 2 bases, 5 bases remained unmatched. CDR3 sequence (DNA): TGTGCCAGCAGGCGTTGGACTAGCGGGACCTACGAGCAGTACTTC. It specifies CASRRWTSGTYEQYF.

The chain carries TRBV7-6 and TRBJ2-3; D gene ambiguous. Germline loops: CDR1 SGHVS, CDR2 FNYEAQ. V lost 3 bases to trimming and J lost 4 bases, with 14 bases between them. The CDR3 covers 15 residues. This chain's CDR3 is CASSFGPNGADTQYF. CDR3 in DNA: TGTGCCAGCAGCTTTGGACCAAATGGGGCAGATACGCAGTATTTT. Full variable domain (rest looked up from reference TRBV7-6 and TRBJ2-3): GAGVSQSPRYKVTKRGQDVALRCDPISGHVSLYWYRQALGQGPEFLTYFNYEAQQDKSGLPNDRFSAERPEGSISTLTIQRTEQRDSAMYRCASSFGPNGADTQYFGPGTRLTVL.

This chain connects TRBV7-9 to TRBJ2-4, with no clear D. Trimming left V 3 bases short and J 0 bases short, with 12 bases between. There are 16 residues in the CDR3. Per the germline V gene, CDR1 is SEHNR and CDR2 is FQNEAQ (reference sequence). The CDR3 spells CASSFIVPLAKNIQYF. CDR3 coding DNA: TGTGCCAGCAGCTTCATCGTCCCTCTAGCCAAAAACATTCAGTACTTC.

The V and J genes are TRBV11-1 and TRBJ1-1; 7 nucleotides line up with TRBD1. CDR1 is SGHAT, CDR2 FQDESV, per germline (reference sequence). J gave up 1 base and V 3 bases, and 2 bases lay outside the gene matches. CDR3 length: 14 residues. This chain's CDR3 is CASSLGQQNTEAFF. The DNA of the CDR3 is TGTGCCAGCAGCTTGGGACAGCAGAACACTGAAGCTTTCTTT.

The chain has TRBV2 and TRBJ1-2, with a tentative D call TRBD1 (6 bases). CDR1 is SNHLY and CDR2 is FYNNEI in the germline V gene. The V and J ends lost 2 bases and 9 bases respectively, with 16 bases between them. The CDR3 contains 14 residues. The CDR3 loop is CASSESKGELRYTF. CDR3 nucleotide sequence: TGTGCCAGCAGTGAAAGTAAGGGGGAGTTACGCTACACCTTC.

This rearrangement joins TRBV4-1 to TRBJ2-7, with D uncertain. This CDR3 region has 16 residues. V dropped 1 base and J dropped 0 bases, with 13 bases sitting between them. Germline values: CDR1 MGHRA, CDR2 YSYEKL. Here the CDR3 reads CASSQGEGNPSYEQYF. The CDR3 bases are TGCGCCAGCAGCCAAGGGGAAGGGAATCCCTCCTACGAGCAGTACTTC.

The chain recombines TRBV7-2 with TRBJ2-7; 9 positions match TRBD1. Looked up from germline, CDR1 is SGHTA and CDR2 is FQGNSA. V was clipped by 6 bases and J by 6 bases; unmatched bases: 9. This CDR3 has 14 residues. CDR3 protein: CASSLRTGVSEQYF. Here the CDR3 DNA reads TGTGCCAGCAGTCTGCGGACAGGGGTGAGCGAGCAGTACTTC.

The rearrangement joins TRBV9 to TRBJ2-1; either TRBD1 or TRBD2 may supply D (5 bases each). This CDR3 spans 16 amino acids. Germline V gene lookup returns CDR1 SGDLS and CDR2 YYNGEE. V shed 0 bases and J shed 5 bases, with 15 bases lying between them. The CDR3, as DNA: TGTGCCAGCAGCGTAGGGGACGCAGGGAGACACAATGAGCAGTTCTTC. Translation gives CASSVGDAGRHNEQFF.

This clone occurred a few times. This chain connects TRBV5-1 to TRBJ1-1, with D hard to call. Trimming left V 8 bases short and J 0 bases short, with 5 bases between. This CDR3 is 11 amino acids long. CDR1 and CDR2 (germline): SGHRS, YFSETQ. The CDR3 DNA is TGCGCCAGTAAAATGAACACTGAAGCTTTCTTT. Its protein is CASKMNTEAFF.

This clone was detected once. V and J are TRBV16 and TRBJ2-5; the D gene could be TRBD1 or TRBD2 (5 bases each). CDR3 length: 15 residues. The ends were cut back, 3 bases at V and 1 base at J, with 12 bases in the middle. Germline-derived CDR1 and CDR2 are KGHSY and FQNENV. For the CDR3, the DNA is TGTGCCAGCAGCCACAATCCGGGGCTCCAAGAGACCCAGTACTTC. Its protein is CASSHNPGLQETQYF. The entire variable domain, with the rest obtained from reference TRBV16 and TRBJ2-5, is as follows: GEEVAQTPKHLVRGEGQKAKLYCAPIKGHSYVFWYQQVLKNEFKFLISFQNENVFDETGMPKERFSAKCLPNSPCSLEIQATKLEDSAVYFCASSHNPGLQETQYFGPGTRLLVL.

The chain is built from TRBV29-1 and TRBJ1-4; D not resolved. V lost 7 bases and J 8 bases, leaving 11 bases between the germline ends. Germline values: CDR1 SQVTM, CDR2 ANQGSEA. The CDR3 loop spans 11 amino acids. CDR3 residues: CSGSAREKLFF. The CDR3 DNA sequence: TGCAGCGGCAGCGCCAGGGAAAAACTGTTTTTT.

There are a few counts of this clone. The chain carries TRBV7-3 and TRBJ1-5; D remains unclear. Germline V gives CDR1 SGHTA, CDR2 FQGTGA. The CDR3 has 14 amino acids. Trimming left V 5 bases short and J 6 bases short, with 14 bases between. In nucleotides, the CDR3 is TGTGCCAGCAGCGGAGCAGGTTTCGGTCAGCCCCAGCATTTT. Its protein is CASSGAGFGQPQHF.

This chain connects TRBV7-3 to TRBJ2-6; D remains ambiguous. Trimming stripped 5 bases from V and 2 bases from J, with 16 bases between. Germline V CDR1 and CDR2: SGHTA, FQGTGA. The CDR3 runs to 17 residues. CDR3 in amino acids: CASSPIGRLPGANVLTF. As DNA, the CDR3 is TGTGCCAGCAGCCCCATCGGTCGTCTTCCTGGGGCCAACGTCCTGACTTTC.

The chain couples TRBV5-1 to TRBJ1-2; 7 bases match TRBD1. Germline values: CDR1 SGHRS, CDR2 YFSETQ. The junction had 16 bases not matched to a gene; V was cut back by 4 bases and J by 4 bases. The CDR3 contains 17 residues. The CDR3 sequence is CASSGGTVVSYGYGYTF. For the CDR3, the DNA is TGCGCCAGCAGCGGTGGGACAGTCGTTAGCTATGGCTATGGCTACACCTTC.

The chain employs TRBV7-9 and TRBJ2-7; D not resolved. Germline CDR1 SEHNR, CDR2 FQNEAQ (reference sequence). The CDR3 is made up of 13 amino acids. V lost 4 bases and J 1 base, leaving 8 bases between the germline ends. CDR3 loop: CASSYSTSYEQYF. Written as DNA, the CDR3 is TGTGCCAGCAGCTACTCGACATCCTACGAGCAGTACTTC. Combining the CDR3 with reference TRBV7-9 and TRBJ2-7 gives the whole variable domain DTGVSQNPRHKITKRGQNVTFRCDPISEHNRLYWYRQTLGQGPEFLTYFQNEAQLEKSRLLSDRFSAERPKGSFSTLEIQRTEQGDSAMYLCASSYSTSYEQYFGPGTRLTVT.

The chain couples TRBV11-1 to TRBJ2-1; TRBD1 or TRBD2 may be the D gene (6 bases each). V lost 2 bases and J 5 bases, leaving 16 bases between the germline ends. Per germline, CDR1 SGHAT and CDR2 FQDESV (reference sequence). The CDR3 sequence is 16 residues long. The CDR3 sequence is CASSLFRGAPHNEQFF. CDR3 DNA: TGTGCCAGCAGCTTATTTAGGGGGGCCCCCCACAATGAGCAGTTCTTC. Full variable domain (outside the CDR3, taken from reference TRBV11-1 and TRBJ2-1): EAEVAQSPRYKITEKSQAVAFWCDPISGHATLYWYRQILGQGPELLVQFQDESVVDDSQLPKDRFSAERLKGVDSTLKIQPAELGDSAMYLCASSLFRGAPHNEQFFGPGTRLTVL.

By frequency in the sample, this clone is large. The rearrangement joins TRBV10-2 to TRBJ2-1, with D possibly being TRBD2 (6 bases). V was clipped by 2 bases and J by 2 bases, with 10 bases between them. The CDR3 consists of 15 residues. CDR1 is WSHSY, CDR2 SAAADI, per germline. In DNA form, the CDR3 reads TGCGCCAGCAGTGAGATAGGCGGGACCTACAATGAGCAGTTCTTC. It yields the protein CASSEIGGTYNEQFF.

V and J are TRBV6-1 and TRBJ2-7, with 11 nucleotides matching TRBD1. In germline, CDR1 is MNHNS, CDR2 SASEGT. Trimming took 6 bases from V and 9 from J; bases not matched to a gene: 10. This CDR3 spans 14 amino acids. In DNA form, the CDR3 reads TGTGCCAGCAGAAGGGGACAGGGGGATGGCGTGCAGTACTTC. This encodes CASRRGQGDGVQYF.

This clone was recorded a few times. This chain joins TRBV19 and TRBJ2-7, with TRBD2 matching 8 bases. J was trimmed by 4 bases and V by 5 bases; bases with no gene match: 10. This CDR3 is built from 15 residues. Germline CDR1 and CDR2: LNHDA and SQIVND (reference sequence). The CDR3 DNA follows: TGTGCCAGTAGTGCTAAGCGGGGGATCTCATACGAGCAGTACTTC. Protein sequence: CASSAKRGISYEQYF.

V is TRBV7-8 and J is TRBJ2-1; D unresolved. The CDR3 consists of 15 residues. Trimming took 3 bases from V and 7 from J, leaving 16 bases between them. Germline CDR1 SGHVS, CDR2 FQNEAQ. CDR3 residues: CASSLILRVRNEQFF. The CDR3 region has the DNA TGTGCCAGCAGCTTGATCCTTAGGGTTAGGAATGAGCAGTTCTTC.

The gene calls are TRBV10-2 and TRBJ2-2, with 10 bases lining up with TRBD2. V was pared by 6 bases and J by 1 base, with 5 bases of the junction left unmatched. Germline CDR1 and CDR2: WSHSY and SAAADI. The CDR3 spans 16 residues. In DNA, the CDR3 is TGCGCCAGCAGGATCAGCGGGGGGGGGAACACCGGGGAGCTGTTTTTT. Protein: CASRISGGGNTGELFF.

The chain couples TRBV4-1 to TRBJ2-1; the D gene is possibly TRBD1 (6 bases). In germline, CDR1 is MGHRA, CDR2 YSYEKL. CDR3 length: 17 residues. The V gene lost 4 bases and the J gene lost 2 bases, with 18 bases spanning the gap. CDR3 sequence (DNA): TGCGCCAGCAGCCCGCCATTGCCAGGGGCCGCCTACAATGAGCAGTTCTTC. Its protein product is CASSPPLPGAAYNEQFF.

The CDR3 is CATRTGAGDTF. The CDR3 nucleotides read TGTGCCACCCGGACGGGGGCGGGGGACACCTTC. The chain uses TRBV2 and TRBJ1-2, with a possible D match to TRBD1 (6 bases). CDR3 length equals 11 residues. Germline CDR1 reads SNHLY; CDR2 reads FYNNEI. Trimming left V 10 bases short and J 12 bases short, with 18 bases between. Variable domain in full (rest from reference TRBV2 and TRBJ1-2): EPEVTQTPSHQVTQMGQEVILRCVPISNHLYFYWYRQILGQKVEFLVSFYNNEISEKSEIFDDQFSVERPDGSNFTLKIRSTKLEDSAMYFCATRTGAGDTFGSGTRLTVV.

The genes are TRBV6-5 and TRBJ2-1, with D perhaps TRBD2 (6 bases). V lost 2 bases, J lost 6 bases, and 14 bases lay in between. Germline CDR1 is MNHEY and CDR2 is SVGAGI. This CDR3 is built from 15 residues. CDR3 region: CASSYGTFPFNEQFF. CDR3 bases: TGTGCCAGCAGTTACGGGACTTTTCCCTTCAATGAGCAGTTCTTC.